This is a list of T cell receptor beta chains from one sample in a study of T-cell memory formation after mild COVID-19. A single record per CDR3 protein comes from TCRdb applying MiXCR to the 5' RACE reads. The sample lists over 450,000 distinct CDR3 sequences; approximately 20% were seen once. Material: PBMCs or a T cell subset sorted from them (not recorded which). All receptors come from an adult woman who had mild COVID-19 (a few samples of this study predate the infection). Cell type and time point are not known. Each CDR3 is given with its conserved first and last residue. For some rows the clone size is stated as once, few or many, or as a class when expanded; others skip it.

>-|TRBV9
CASSVASGRTDTQYF
>many|TRBV24-1
CATSDYQGAPYNEQFF
>-|TRBV9
CASSVPTTGDTEAFF
>-|TRBV30
CAWSVGGLGREQYF
>few|TRBV19
CASSELPVQPNTQYF
>few|TRBV7-3
CASSLTGPGGQGGYTF
>-|TRBV5-1
CASSWAGSGGAHNEQFF
>few|TRBV7-3
CASSSTGGHTEAFF
>few|TRBV5-1
CASSLGGQSSGNTIYF
>-|TRBV12-3/TRBV12-4
CASRANTGNNQPQHF